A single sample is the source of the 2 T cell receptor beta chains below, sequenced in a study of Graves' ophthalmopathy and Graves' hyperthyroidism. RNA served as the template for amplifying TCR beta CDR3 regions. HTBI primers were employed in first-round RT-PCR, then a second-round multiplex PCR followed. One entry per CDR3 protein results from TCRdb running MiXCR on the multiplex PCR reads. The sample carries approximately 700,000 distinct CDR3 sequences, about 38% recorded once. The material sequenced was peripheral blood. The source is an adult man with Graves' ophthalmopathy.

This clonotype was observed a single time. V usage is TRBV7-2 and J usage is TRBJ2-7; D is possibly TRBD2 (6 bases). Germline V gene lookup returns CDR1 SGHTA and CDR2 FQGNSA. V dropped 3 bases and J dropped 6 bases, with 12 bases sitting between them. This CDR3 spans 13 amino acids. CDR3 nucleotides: TGTGCCAGCAGCTTTGGAGGGCCGAGCGAGCAGTACTTC. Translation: CASSFGGPSEQYF.

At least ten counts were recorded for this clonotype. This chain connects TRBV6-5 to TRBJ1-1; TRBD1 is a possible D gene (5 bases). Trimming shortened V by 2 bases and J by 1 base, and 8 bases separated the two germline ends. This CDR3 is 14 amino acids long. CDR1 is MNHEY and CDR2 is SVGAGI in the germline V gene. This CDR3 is CASSYGTENTEAFF. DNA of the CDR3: TGTGCCAGCAGTTACGGGACGGAGAACACTGAAGCTTTCTTT.